The rows below give T cell receptor beta chains drawn from one sample of a study of T cell responses to AZD1222 COVID-19 vaccine. Sequencing used immunoSEQ multiplex PCR; TCRdb keeps in-frame clones, though not all of them. The sample consists of about 130,000 clones, roughly 92% of them appearing once. This material consisted of peripheral blood, taken 28 days after the second AZD1222 dose. The origin of the receptors is an adult who received the AZD1222 COVID-19 vaccine. Both conserved end residues are part of each CDR3. Each record gives: D gene, clone size, J gene, V gene, CDR3 DNA, CDR3 protein. D genes are given only for firm matches. Rows may omit the clone size; those that give it use once, few, many or a size class.

-,-,TRBJ2-5,TRBV24-1,TGTGCCACCAGTGACGCCGAGCTAGGCGTACAAGAGACCCAGTACTTC,CATSDAELGVQETQYF
TRBD1,-,TRBJ1-2,TRBV5-4,TGTGCCAGCACCGTATGGACAGGCGCTAACTATGGCTACACCTTC,CASTVWTGANYGYTF
-,-,TRBJ1-2,TRBV5-6,TGTGCCAGCAGCGAGGGGCGATGGGTGTCTGGCTACACCTTC,CASSEGRWVSGYTF
-,-,TRBJ2-2,TRBV24-1,TGTGCCACCAACGGACGCACCGGGGAGCTGTTTTTT,CATNGRTGELFF
-,-,TRBJ1-2,TRBV21-1,TGTGCCAGCAGCAAAGAAAGAGACAACCTTTTATATGGCTACACCTTC,CASSKERDNLLYGYTF
-,-,TRBJ1-2,TRBV4-3,TGCGCCAGCAGCCAAGATTGGGGCAGGGACTATGGCTACACCTTC,CASSQDWGRDYGYTF
-,-,TRBJ1-1,TRBV15,TGTGCCACCAGCAGCATCGGACAGCAGGAGGATGCTTTCTTT,CATSSIGQQEDAFF
-,-,TRBJ1-2,TRBV5-4,TGTGCCAGCAGCTTAGAGTGGGGCGCTTATGGCTACACCTTC,CASSLEWGAYGYTF
TRBD1,-,TRBJ2-7,TRBV7-9,TGTGCCAGCAGCTTAACGGACAGGTCCTACGAGCAGTACTTC,CASSLTDRSYEQYF
TRBD2,once,TRBJ2-3,TRBV5-6,TGTGCCAGCAGCTTGGCTGCACTAGCGGGGGGATTATTCCTCGGTACGCAGTATTTT,CASSLAALAGGLFLGTQYF
-,-,TRBJ1-2,TRBV15,TGTGCCACCAGCAGAGCGCGGGATGGCTACACCTTC,CATSRARDGYTF
-,-,TRBJ2-7,TRBV6-6,TGTGCCAGCAGGATGGATGGCGGGGTCGGAGAGCAGTACTTC,CASRMDGGVGEQYF
-,-,TRBJ1-4,TRBV5-1,TGCGCCAGCAGCCCGGGGGTTCTGAGCAAACCTGAAAAACTGTTTTTT,CASSPGVLSKPEKLFF
-,-,TRBJ1-5,TRBV14,TGTGCCAGCAGCCAACAGGGTCGGAATCAGCCCCAGCATTTT,CASSQQGRNQPQHF
-,-,TRBJ1-2,TRBV6-1,TGTGCCAGCAGTGCGCTGACAGTCTCCTCTAACTATGGCTACACCTTC,CASSALTVSSNYGYTF
TRBD1,-,TRBJ1-6,TRBV15,TGTGCCACCAGCAGATTGGACAGGGGAAGGAGTTTCGCATCACCCCTCCACTTT,CATSRLDRGRSFASPLHF
-,-,TRBJ1-1,TRBV12-5,TGTGCTAGTGGTTTAGGGGCGGGGGAGGCTTTCTTT,CASGLGAGEAFF
TRBD1,-,TRBJ1-5,TRBV9,TGTGCCAGCAGCTCAGGACAGGACTCGACCCAGCATTTT,CASSSGQDSTQHF
TRBD2,few,TRBJ2-1,TRBV10-3,TGTGCCATCAGTGAGAGAATAGCGGGAGGCCCGGTACGTGACAATGAGCAGTTCTTC,CAISERIAGGPVRDNEQFF
TRBD2,-,TRBJ2-3,TRBV7-8,TGTGCCAGCAGCTTCTCCTGGACTAGCGGGAACACAGATACGCAGTATTTT,CASSFSWTSGNTDTQYF
TRBD1,-,TRBJ1-3,TRBV9,TGTGCCAGCAGTGACAGGGGCGACTACTCTGGAAACACCATATATTTT,CASSDRGDYSGNTIYF